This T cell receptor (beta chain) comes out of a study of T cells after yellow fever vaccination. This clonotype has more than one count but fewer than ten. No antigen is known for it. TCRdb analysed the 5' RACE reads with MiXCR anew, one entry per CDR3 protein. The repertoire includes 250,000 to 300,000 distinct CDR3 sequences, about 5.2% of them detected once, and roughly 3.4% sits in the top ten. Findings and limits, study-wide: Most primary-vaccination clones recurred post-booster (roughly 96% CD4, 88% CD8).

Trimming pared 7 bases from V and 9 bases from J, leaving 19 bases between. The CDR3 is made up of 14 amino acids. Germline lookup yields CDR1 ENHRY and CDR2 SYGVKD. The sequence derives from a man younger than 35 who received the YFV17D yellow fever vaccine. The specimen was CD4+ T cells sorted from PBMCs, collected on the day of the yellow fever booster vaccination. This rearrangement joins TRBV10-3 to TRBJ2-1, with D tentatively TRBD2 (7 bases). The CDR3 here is CAIMGGGLSGEQFF. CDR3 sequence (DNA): TGTGCCATCATGGGCGGGGGCCTATCCGGTGAGCAGTTCTTC.